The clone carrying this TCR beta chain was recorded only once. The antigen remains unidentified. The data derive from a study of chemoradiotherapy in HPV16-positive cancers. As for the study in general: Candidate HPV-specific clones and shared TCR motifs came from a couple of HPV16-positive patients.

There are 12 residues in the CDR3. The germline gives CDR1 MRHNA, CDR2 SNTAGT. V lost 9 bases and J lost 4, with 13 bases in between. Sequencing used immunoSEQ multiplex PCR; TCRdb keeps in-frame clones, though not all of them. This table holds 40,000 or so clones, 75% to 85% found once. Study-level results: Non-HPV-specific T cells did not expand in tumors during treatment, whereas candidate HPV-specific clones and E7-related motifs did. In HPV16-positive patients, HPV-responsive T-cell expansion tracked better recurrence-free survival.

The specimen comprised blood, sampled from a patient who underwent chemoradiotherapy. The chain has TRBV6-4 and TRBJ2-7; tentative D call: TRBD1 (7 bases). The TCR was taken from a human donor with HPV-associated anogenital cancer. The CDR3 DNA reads TGTGCCAGTGGCGGGACAGCTTACGAGCAGTACTTC. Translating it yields CASGGTAYEQYF.